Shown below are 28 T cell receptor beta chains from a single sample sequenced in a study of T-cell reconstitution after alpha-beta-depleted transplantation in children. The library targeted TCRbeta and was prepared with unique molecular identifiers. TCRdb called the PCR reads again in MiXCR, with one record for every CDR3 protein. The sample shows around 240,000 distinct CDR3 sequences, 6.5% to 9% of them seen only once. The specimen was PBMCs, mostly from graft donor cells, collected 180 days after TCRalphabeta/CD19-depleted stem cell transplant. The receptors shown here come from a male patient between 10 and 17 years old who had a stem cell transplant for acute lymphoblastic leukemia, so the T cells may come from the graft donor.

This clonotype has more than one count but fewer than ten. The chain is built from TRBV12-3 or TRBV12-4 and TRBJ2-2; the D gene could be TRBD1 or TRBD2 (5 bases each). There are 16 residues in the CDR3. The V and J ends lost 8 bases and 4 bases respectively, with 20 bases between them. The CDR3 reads CASRFSGPGPTGELFF. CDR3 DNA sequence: TGTGCCAGCCGCTTCTCGGGACCAGGGCCCACCGGGGAGCTGTTTTTT.

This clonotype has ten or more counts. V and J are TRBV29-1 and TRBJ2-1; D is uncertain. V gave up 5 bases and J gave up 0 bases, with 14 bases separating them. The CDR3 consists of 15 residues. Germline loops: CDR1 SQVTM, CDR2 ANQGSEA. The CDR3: CSVRPPGVSYNEQFF. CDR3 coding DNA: TGCAGCGTTAGGCCACCCGGTGTCTCCTACAATGAGCAGTTCTTC.

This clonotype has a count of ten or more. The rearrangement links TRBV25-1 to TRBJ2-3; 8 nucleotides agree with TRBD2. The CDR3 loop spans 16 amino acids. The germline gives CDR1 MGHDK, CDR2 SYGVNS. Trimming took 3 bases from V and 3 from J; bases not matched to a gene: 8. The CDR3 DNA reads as TGTGCCAGCAGTGAGTTTGCGGGAGGTTTGACAGATACGCAGTATTTT. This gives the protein CASSEFAGGLTDTQYF.

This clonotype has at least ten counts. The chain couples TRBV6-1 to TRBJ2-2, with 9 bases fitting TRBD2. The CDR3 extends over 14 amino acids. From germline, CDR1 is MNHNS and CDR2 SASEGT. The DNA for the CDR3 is TGTGCTTCGGGGGCTAGCGGGACGTCGGCGGAGCTGTTTTTT. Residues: CASGASGTSAELFF.

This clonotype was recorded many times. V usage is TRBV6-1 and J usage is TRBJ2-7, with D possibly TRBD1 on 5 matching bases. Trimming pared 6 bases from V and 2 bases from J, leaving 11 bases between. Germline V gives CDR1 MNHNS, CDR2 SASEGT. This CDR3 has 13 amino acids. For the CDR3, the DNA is TGTGCCAGCAGGGGGCGCTCCACCTACGAGCAGTACTTC. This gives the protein CASRGRSTYEQYF.

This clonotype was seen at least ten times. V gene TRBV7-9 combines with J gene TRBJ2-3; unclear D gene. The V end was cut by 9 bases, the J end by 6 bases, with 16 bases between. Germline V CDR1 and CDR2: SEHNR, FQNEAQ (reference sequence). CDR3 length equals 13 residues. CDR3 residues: CASSFAPRDTQYF. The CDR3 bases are TGTGCCAGTTCCTTTGCCCCCCGGGATACGCAGTATTTT.

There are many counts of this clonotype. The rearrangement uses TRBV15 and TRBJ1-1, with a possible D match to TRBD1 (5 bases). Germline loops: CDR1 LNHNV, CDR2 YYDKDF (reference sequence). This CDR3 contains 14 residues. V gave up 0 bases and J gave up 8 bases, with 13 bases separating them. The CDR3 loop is CATSRELGESEAFF. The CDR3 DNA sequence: TGTGCCACCAGCAGAGAGTTAGGGGAGTCCGAAGCTTTCTTT.

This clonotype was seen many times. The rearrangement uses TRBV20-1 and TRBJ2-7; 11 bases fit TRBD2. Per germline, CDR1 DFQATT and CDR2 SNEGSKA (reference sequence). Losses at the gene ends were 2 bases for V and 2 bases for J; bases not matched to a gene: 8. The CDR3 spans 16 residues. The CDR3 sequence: CSARWGHSGRAYEQYF. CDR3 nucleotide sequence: TGCAGTGCTAGATGGGGCCATAGCGGGAGGGCCTACGAGCAGTACTTC.

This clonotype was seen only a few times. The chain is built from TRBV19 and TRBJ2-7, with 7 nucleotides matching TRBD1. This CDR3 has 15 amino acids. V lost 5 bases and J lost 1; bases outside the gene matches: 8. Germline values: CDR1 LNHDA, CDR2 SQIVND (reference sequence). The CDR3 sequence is CASSLNRGASYEQYF. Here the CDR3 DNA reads TGTGCCAGTAGTCTAAACAGGGGCGCTTCCTACGAGCAGTACTTC.

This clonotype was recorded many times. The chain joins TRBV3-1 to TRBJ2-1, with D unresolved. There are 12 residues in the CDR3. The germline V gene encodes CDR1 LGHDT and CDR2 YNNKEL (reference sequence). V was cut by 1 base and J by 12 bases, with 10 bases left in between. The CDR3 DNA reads TGTGCCAGCAGCCAAGCAGACCTCGGGCAGTTCTTC. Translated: CASSQADLGQFF.

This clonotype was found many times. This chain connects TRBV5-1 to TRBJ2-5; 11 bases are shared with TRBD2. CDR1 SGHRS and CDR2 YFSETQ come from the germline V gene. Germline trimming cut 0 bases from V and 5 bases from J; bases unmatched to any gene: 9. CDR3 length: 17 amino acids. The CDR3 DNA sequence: TGCGCCAGCAGCTTGGATCCTAGCGGGGGGAATAGGGAGACCCAGTACTTC. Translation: CASSLDPSGGNRETQYF.

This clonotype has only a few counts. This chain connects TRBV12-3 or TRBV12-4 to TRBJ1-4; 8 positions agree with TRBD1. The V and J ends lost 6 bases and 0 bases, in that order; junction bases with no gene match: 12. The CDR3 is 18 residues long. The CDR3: CASRPGTGLPSTNEKLFF. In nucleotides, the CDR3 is TGTGCCAGCAGGCCCGGGACAGGCCTGCCCTCAACTAATGAAAAACTGTTTTTT.

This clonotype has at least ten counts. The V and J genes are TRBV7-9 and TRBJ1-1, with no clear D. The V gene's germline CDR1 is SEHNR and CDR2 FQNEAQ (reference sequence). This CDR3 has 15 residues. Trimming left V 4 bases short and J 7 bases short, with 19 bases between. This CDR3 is CASSSGLPPPFEAFF. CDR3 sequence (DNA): TGTGCCAGCAGCTCTGGACTCCCACCCCCTTTTGAAGCTTTCTTT.

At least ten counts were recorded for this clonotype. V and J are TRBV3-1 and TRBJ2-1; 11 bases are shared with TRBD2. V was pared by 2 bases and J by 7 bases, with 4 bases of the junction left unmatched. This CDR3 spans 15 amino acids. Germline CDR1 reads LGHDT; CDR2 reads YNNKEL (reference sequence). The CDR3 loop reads CASSQTSGRQNEQFF. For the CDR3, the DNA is TGTGCCAGCAGCCAAACTAGCGGGAGACAGAATGAGCAGTTCTTC.

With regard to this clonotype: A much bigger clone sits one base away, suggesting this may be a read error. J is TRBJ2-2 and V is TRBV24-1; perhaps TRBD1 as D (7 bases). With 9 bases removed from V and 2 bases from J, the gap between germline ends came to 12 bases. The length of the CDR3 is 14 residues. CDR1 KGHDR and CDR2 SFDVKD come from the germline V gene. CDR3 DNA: TGTGCCACCGGAGGGACAGTAAACACCGGGGAGCTGTTTTTT. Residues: CATGGTVNTGELFF.

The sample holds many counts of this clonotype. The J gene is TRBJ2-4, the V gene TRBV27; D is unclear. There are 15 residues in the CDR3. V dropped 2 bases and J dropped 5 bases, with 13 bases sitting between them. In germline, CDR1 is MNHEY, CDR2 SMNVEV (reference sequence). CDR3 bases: TGTGCCAGCAGTTTAGACGTTACTGGGGAAAACATTCAGTACTTC. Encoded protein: CASSLDVTGENIQYF.

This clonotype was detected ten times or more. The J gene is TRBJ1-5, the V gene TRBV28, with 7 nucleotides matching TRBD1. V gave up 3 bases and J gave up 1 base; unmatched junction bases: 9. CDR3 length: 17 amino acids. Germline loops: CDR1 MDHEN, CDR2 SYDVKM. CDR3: CASSLGRGVRSNQPQHF. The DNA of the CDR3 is TGTGCCAGCAGTTTGGGCAGGGGGGTTCGAAGCAATCAGCCCCAGCATTTT. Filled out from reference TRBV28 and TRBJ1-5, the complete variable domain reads DVKVTQSSRYLVKRTGEKVFLECVQDMDHENMFWYRQDPGLGLRLIYFSYDVKMKEKGDIPEGYSVSREKKERFSLILESASTNQTSMYLCASSLGRGVRSNQPQHFGDGTRLSIL.

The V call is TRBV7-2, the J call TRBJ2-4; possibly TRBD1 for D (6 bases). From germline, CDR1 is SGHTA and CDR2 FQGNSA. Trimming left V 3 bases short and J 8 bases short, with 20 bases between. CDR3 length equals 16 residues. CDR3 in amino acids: CASSFRTDGRKHIQYF. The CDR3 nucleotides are TGTGCCAGCAGCTTCCGGACAGATGGTCGGAAACACATTCAGTACTTC. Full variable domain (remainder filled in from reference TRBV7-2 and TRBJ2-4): GAGVSQSPSNKVTEKGKDVELRCDPISGHTALYWYRQSLGQGLEFLIYFQGNSAPDKSGLPSDRFSAERTGGSVSTLTIQRTQQEDSAVYLCASSFRTDGRKHIQYFGAGTRLSVL.

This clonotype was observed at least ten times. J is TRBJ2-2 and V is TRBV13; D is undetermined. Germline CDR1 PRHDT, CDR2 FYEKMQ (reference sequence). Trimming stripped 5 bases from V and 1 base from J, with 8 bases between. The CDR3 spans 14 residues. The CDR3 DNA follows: TGTGCCAGCAGCGGCAGCCAGAACACCGGGGAGCTGTTTTTT. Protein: CASSGSQNTGELFF.

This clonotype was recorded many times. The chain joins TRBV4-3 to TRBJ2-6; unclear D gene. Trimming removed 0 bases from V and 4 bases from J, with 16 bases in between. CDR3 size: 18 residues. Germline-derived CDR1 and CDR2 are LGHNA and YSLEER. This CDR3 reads CASSQDPDLTSGANVLTF. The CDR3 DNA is TGCGCCAGCAGCCAAGATCCAGACCTCACCTCAGGGGCCAACGTCCTGACTTTC.

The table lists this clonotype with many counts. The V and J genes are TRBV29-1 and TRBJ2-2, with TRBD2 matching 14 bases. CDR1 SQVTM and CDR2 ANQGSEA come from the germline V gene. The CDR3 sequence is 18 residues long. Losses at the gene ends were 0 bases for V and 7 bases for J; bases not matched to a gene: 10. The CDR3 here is CSVEDSGTSGRRIGELFF. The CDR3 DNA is TGCAGCGTTGAAGATTCCGGGACTAGCGGGAGAAGGATCGGGGAGCTGTTTTTT.

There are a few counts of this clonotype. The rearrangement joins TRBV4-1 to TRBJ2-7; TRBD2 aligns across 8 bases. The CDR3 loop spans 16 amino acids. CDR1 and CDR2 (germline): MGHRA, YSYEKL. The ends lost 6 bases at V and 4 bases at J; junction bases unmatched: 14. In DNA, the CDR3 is TGCGCCAGCAGTCTCGGGGGGGGGCAGAAACCTTACGAGCAGTACTTC. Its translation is CASSLGGGQKPYEQYF.

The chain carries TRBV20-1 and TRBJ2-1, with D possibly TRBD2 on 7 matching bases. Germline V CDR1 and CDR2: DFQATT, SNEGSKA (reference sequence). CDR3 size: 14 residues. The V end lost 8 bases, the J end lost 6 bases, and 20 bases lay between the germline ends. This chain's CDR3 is CSPNGGSSGNEQFF. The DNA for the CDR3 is TGCAGTCCGAATGGGGGCTCTAGCGGCAATGAGCAGTTCTTC.

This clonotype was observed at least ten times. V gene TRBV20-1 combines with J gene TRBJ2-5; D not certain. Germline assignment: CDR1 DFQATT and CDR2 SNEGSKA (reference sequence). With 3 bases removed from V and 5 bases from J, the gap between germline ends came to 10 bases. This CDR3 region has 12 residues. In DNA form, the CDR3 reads TGCAGTGCTAGGTCAGGAAGGGAGACCCAGTACTTC. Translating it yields CSARSGRETQYF.

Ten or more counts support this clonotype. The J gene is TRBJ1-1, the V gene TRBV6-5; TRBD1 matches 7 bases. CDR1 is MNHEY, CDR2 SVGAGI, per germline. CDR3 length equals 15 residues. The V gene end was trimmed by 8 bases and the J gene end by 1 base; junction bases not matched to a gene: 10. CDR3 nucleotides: TGTGCCAGCCGACTTAGGGGGCTGTCGAACACTGAAGCTTTCTTT. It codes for CASRLRGLSNTEAFF.

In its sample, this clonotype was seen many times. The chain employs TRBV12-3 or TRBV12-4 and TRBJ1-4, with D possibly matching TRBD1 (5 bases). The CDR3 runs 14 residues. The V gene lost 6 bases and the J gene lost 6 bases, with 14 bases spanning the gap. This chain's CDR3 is CASRPGLEDEKLFF. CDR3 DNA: TGTGCCAGCAGGCCAGGGTTAGAGGATGAAAAACTGTTTTTT.

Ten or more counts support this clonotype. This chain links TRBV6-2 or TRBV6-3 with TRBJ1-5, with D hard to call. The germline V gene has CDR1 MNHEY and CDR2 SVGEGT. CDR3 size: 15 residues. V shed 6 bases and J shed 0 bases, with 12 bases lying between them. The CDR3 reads CASRPDGYSNQPQHF. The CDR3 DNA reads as TGTGCCAGCAGACCGGACGGTTATAGCAATCAGCCCCAGCATTTT.

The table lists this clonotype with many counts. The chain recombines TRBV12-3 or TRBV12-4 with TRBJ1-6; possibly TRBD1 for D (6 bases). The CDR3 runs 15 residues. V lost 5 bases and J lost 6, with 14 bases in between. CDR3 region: CASSASGESNSPLHF. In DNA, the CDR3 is TGTGCCAGCAGTGCCTCAGGGGAAAGTAATTCACCCCTCCACTTT.